Each of the 27 T cell receptor beta chains below was sequenced from the same sample in a study of T cell responses to AZD1222 COVID-19 vaccine (dated by TCRdb to 2020 to 2022). The library was made by the immunoSEQ multiplex PCR assay. The table was pulled from immuneACCESS by TCRdb, which kept in-frame rearrangements only. Such tables lose some clones; where checked, under half of the loss comes from unresolved V genes, and the rest has no known cause. This sample gives 65,000 to 85,000 clones in total; about four fifths of them show up just once. Around an eighth of the sample rests with the top ten. Interpreted using the paper, the time point label stands for: about 28 days (+/-7) after the second vaccine dose. This material consisted of peripheral blood, taken 28 days after the second AZD1222 dose. Source of these receptors: an adult who received the AZD1222 COVID-19 vaccine.

The chain couples TRBV27 to TRBJ1-5; D not resolved. The V gene lost 2 bases and the J gene lost 2 bases, with 7 bases spanning the gap. The germline V gene has CDR1 MNHEY and CDR2 SMNVEV (reference sequence). The CDR3 sequence is 14 residues long. This CDR3 reads CASSLGTGNQPQHF. The CDR3 DNA reads TGTGCCAGCAGTTTAGGCACGGGCAATCAGCCCCAGCATTTT.

This clone was picked up a small number of times. The chain employs TRBV7-2 and TRBJ2-3; TRBD2 agrees at 7 bases. The CDR3 has 17 residues. CDR1 and CDR2 from the germline V gene are SGHTA and FQGNSA. The V gene end was trimmed by 5 bases and the J gene end by 1 base; junction bases not matched to a gene: 12. The CDR3 DNA follows: TGTGCCAGCAGCCAACGTAGCGGGTGGCTCGGCACAGATACGCAGTATTTT. Protein product: CASSQRSGWLGTDTQYF.

This rearrangement joins TRBV9 to TRBJ2-5; TRBD2 agrees at 10 bases. Trimming at V came to 4 bases and at J to 1 base, leaving 4 bases not matched to a gene. Germline V gene sequence: CDR1 SGDLS, CDR2 YYNGEE. The CDR3 totals 15 residues. The CDR3 loop is CASSSSGGAQETQYF. CDR3 DNA sequence: TGTGCCAGCAGCTCTAGCGGGGGTGCCCAAGAGACCCAGTACTTC.

CDR3 loop: CASTEGGFNTEAFF. DNA for the CDR3: TGCGCCAGCACTGAAGGGGGCTTTAACACTGAAGCTTTCTTT. The chain joins TRBV5-1 to TRBJ1-1; 7 nucleotides agree with TRBD1. V shed 6 bases, J shed 2 bases, and the junction held 7 bases outside the gene matches. CDR1 and CDR2 from the germline V gene are SGHRS and YFSETQ. The CDR3 contains 14 residues.

This clone appeared once. The CDR3 sequence: CASSQTVVENYEQYF. CDR3 DNA: TGCGCCAGCAGCCAAACTGTGGTGGAGAACTACGAGCAGTACTTC. The chain combines TRBV4-3 with TRBJ2-7, with D unclear. The CDR3 runs 15 residues. The germline CDR1 and CDR2 sequences are LGHNA and YSLEER. Trimming cost V 2 bases and J 3 bases, with 14 bases left between them.

This clone was observed a few times. This chain joins TRBV3-1 (or the pseudogene TRBV3-2) and TRBJ1-5; D uncertain. The CDR3 covers 13 residues. The germline CDR1 and CDR2 sequences are LGHDT and YNNKEL (reference sequence). Trimming pared 4 bases from V and 4 bases from J, leaving 8 bases between. Here the CDR3 reads CASSRQNNQPQHF. Written as DNA, the CDR3 is TGTGCCAGCAGCCGCCAAAATAATCAGCCCCAGCATTTT.

The chain employs TRBV3-1 (or the pseudogene TRBV3-2) and TRBJ1-2; 8 bases agree with TRBD1. The junction had 8 bases not matched to a gene; V was cut back by 5 bases and J by 0 bases. The CDR3 is made up of 16 amino acids. CDR1 is LGHDT, CDR2 YNNKEL, per germline (reference sequence). CDR3 loop: CASSVQGAPSNYGYTF. The CDR3 DNA is TGTGCCAGCAGCGTCCAGGGGGCGCCCTCTAACTATGGCTACACCTTC.

V and J are TRBV4-1 and TRBJ1-1; the D is unclear. The CDR3 is 16 amino acids. V gave up 3 bases and J gave up 7 bases, with 21 bases separating them. CDR1 MGHRA and CDR2 YSYEKL come from the germline V gene. This CDR3 reads CASSQTLRQAHFEAFF. CDR3 in DNA: TGCGCCAGCAGCCAGACTTTGCGACAAGCCCATTTTGAAGCTTTCTTT.

This clone came up a few times. The genes are TRBV2 and TRBJ2-7, with D perhaps matching TRBD1 (5 bases). V lost 6 bases, J lost 8 bases, and 14 bases lay in between. This CDR3 region has 12 residues. Per the germline V gene, CDR1 is SNHLY and CDR2 is FYNNEI. CDR3 in amino acids: CASRGPSFKQYF. The CDR3 DNA reads TGTGCCAGCAGGGGGCCTTCGTTTAAGCAGTACTTC.

This chain joins TRBV4-1 and TRBJ1-3; D is possibly TRBD1 (5 bases). Germline V gene data show CDR1 as MGHRA and CDR2 as YSYEKL. This CDR3 spans 15 amino acids. V lost 0 bases and J lost 2, with 8 bases in between. The CDR3: CASSQDLGAGNTIYF. For the CDR3, the DNA is TGCGCCAGCAGCCAAGATTTGGGGGCTGGAAACACCATATATTTT.

The chain has TRBV5-4 and TRBJ2-7; 9 bases agree with TRBD1. The V gene's germline CDR1 is SGHNT and CDR2 YYREEE (reference sequence). CDR3 length: 16 amino acids. The ends lost 2 bases at V and 5 bases at J; junction bases unmatched: 11. The CDR3 nucleotides read TGTGCCAGCAGCTTCGACAGGGGGGGTTATAATGACGAGCAGTACTTC. It encodes CASSFDRGGYNDEQYF.

This clone was seen once. The CDR3 coding sequence is TGTGCCAGCAGATCCGGAGACTATGGCTACACCTTC. Amino acids: CASRSGDYGYTF. V and J are TRBV6-5 and TRBJ1-2, with D uncertain. Germline V gives CDR1 MNHEY, CDR2 SVGAGI. The CDR3 has 12 residues. V was trimmed by 6 bases and J by 3 bases, leaving 8 bases between them.

The J gene is TRBJ1-5, the V gene TRBV10-3; the D gene is possibly TRBD1 (5 bases). Between the trimmed V and J ends, which lost 4 bases and 0 bases, there was a span of 7 bases. The CDR3 is 14 amino acids. Germline CDR1 reads ENHRY; CDR2 reads SYGVKD. This CDR3 reads CAISVGTSNQPQHF. The CDR3 bases are TGTGCCATCAGTGTCGGGACTAGCAATCAGCCCCAGCATTTT.

The chain uses TRBV15 and TRBJ2-7; D is perhaps TRBD1 or TRBD2 (5 bases each). V gave up 5 bases and J gave up 0 bases, with 17 bases separating them. This CDR3 is 16 amino acids long. The germline V gene has CDR1 LNHNV and CDR2 YYDKDF (reference sequence). CDR3 sequence (DNA): TGTGCCACCAGCGGCATAGAGGGGCTAAACTCCTACGAGCAGTACTTC. This translates into CATSGIEGLNSYEQYF.

The rearrangement uses TRBV18 and TRBJ1-5; 10 bases match TRBD1. There are 16 residues in the CDR3. The trim removed 3 bases at V and 4 bases at J, leaving 6 bases unmatched. Germline CDR1 reads KGHSH; CDR2 reads LQKENI. The CDR3 DNA sequence: TGTGCCAGCTCACCGGGAAAGGACAGGGGGAATCAGCCCCAGCATTTT. As protein: CASSPGKDRGNQPQHF.

Only a few counts were recorded for this clone. This rearrangement joins TRBV11-3 to TRBJ1-2; D unresolved. There are 17 residues in the CDR3. From germline, CDR1 is SGHNT and CDR2 YENEEA. Trimming removed 7 bases from V and 0 bases from J, with 21 bases in between. The CDR3 is CASTPPAERDTNYGYTF. The CDR3 region has the DNA TGTGCCAGCACCCCCCCGGCAGAGAGGGATACTAACTATGGCTACACCTTC.

The chain combines TRBV6-2 or TRBV6-3 with TRBJ2-7, with 9 bases identical to TRBD2. This CDR3 contains 13 residues. Germline V lookup: CDR1 MNHEY, CDR2 SVGEGT. V lost 4 bases, J lost 4 bases, and 2 bases stayed unmatched. CDR3 in DNA: TGTGCCAGCAGTTTTAGCGGGAGATACGAGCAGTACTTC. It yields the protein CASSFSGRYEQYF.

CDR3 DNA sequence: TGTGCCAGCAGCCGGCATCAGGGAGGAGAGACAGATACGCAGTATTTT. This gives the protein CASSRHQGGETDTQYF. The gene calls are TRBV7-9 and TRBJ2-3; tentatively, D is TRBD2 (6 bases). CDR1 and CDR2 (germline): SEHNR, FQNEAQ (reference sequence). The CDR3 covers 16 residues. The V end lost 5 bases, the J end lost 3 bases, and 18 bases lay between the germline ends. The full variable domain, in which reference TRBV7-9 and TRBJ2-3 provide the parts outside the CDR3, is DTGVSQNPRHKITKRGQNVTFRCDPISEHNRLYWYRQTLGQGPEFLTYFQNEAQLEKSRLLSDRFSAERPKGSFSTLEIQRTEQGDSAMYLCASSRHQGGETDTQYFGPGTRLTVL.

The rearrangement uses TRBV5-1 and TRBJ1-4; 9 positions match TRBD1. The CDR3 runs to 17 residues. V gave up 3 bases and J gave up 0 bases; unmatched junction bases: 6. CDR1 and CDR2 (germline): SGHRS, YFSETQ. The CDR3 region is CASSSTGQGTTNEKLFF. For the CDR3, the DNA is TGCGCCAGCAGCTCCACGGGACAGGGCACAACTAATGAAAAACTGTTTTTT.

This chain joins TRBV19 and TRBJ1-6, with unresolved D. Germline V lookup: CDR1 LNHDA, CDR2 SQIVND (reference sequence). The CDR3 is made up of 14 amino acids. Trimming left V 3 bases short and J 8 bases short, with 11 bases between. The CDR3, as DNA: TGTGCCAGTAGTATTGGTCCCCGGGATTCACCCCTCCACTTT. Protein product: CASSIGPRDSPLHF.

The genes are TRBV12-3 or TRBV12-4 and TRBJ2-3; D not certain. There are 13 residues in the CDR3. The germline V and J ends were trimmed by 7 bases and 0 bases, with 8 bases remaining between them. CDR3 nucleotide sequence: TGTGCCAGCACTAAGGACAGCACAGATACGCAGTATTTT. Its translation is CASTKDSTDTQYF.

DNA of the CDR3: TGTGCCTGGAGTGTATCTGGGGCCAACGTCCTGACTTTC. Translated, it gives CAWSVSGANVLTF. This chain links TRBV30 with TRBJ2-6; no definite D call. Germline-derived CDR1 and CDR2 are GTSNPN and SVGIG (reference sequence). Trimming pared 0 bases from V and 1 base from J, leaving 1 base between. This CDR3 spans 13 amino acids.

The chain links TRBV19 to TRBJ1-4; 8 positions match TRBD1. This CDR3 has 16 residues. Trimming at V came to 3 bases and at J to 1 base, leaving 4 bases not matched to a gene. Per the germline V gene, CDR1 is LNHDA and CDR2 is SQIVND (reference sequence). CDR3 nucleotides: TGTGCCAGTAGTATCGGGACAGGCCAAACTAATGAAAAACTGTTTTTT. Its translation: CASSIGTGQTNEKLFF.

The chain combines TRBV6-5 with TRBJ1-1; D ambiguous. Trimming removed 4 bases at V and 11 bases at J, with 14 bases between. This CDR3 contains 12 residues. Germline V gene sequence: CDR1 MNHEY, CDR2 SVGAGI. CDR3 protein: CASSSTGSGAFF. CDR3 bases: TGTGCCAGCAGTTCCACCGGAAGCGGGGCTTTCTTT.

V and J are TRBV4-1 and TRBJ1-6; D gene ambiguous. This CDR3 has 19 residues. V lost 0 bases and J lost 4, with 19 bases in between. CDR1 is MGHRA, CDR2 YSYEKL, per germline. The CDR3 sequence is CASSQDFNPGIGYNSPLHF. DNA for the CDR3: TGCGCCAGCAGCCAAGATTTCAATCCGGGGATTGGGTATAATTCACCCCTCCACTTT.

The chain employs TRBV30 and TRBJ1-4; D perhaps matches TRBD1 (5 bases). The CDR3 sequence is 14 residues long. Germline assignment: CDR1 GTSNPN and CDR2 SVGIG (reference sequence). Trimming took off 2 bases at V and 8 bases at J, with 15 bases between the two ends. CDR3 sequence: CAWSRQGNGEKLFF. The CDR3, as DNA: TGTGCCTGGAGTCGGCAGGGAAATGGGGAAAAACTGTTTTTT.

The chain combines TRBV14 with TRBJ1-2; D not resolved. Germline-derived CDR1 and CDR2 are SGHDN and FVKESK. Between the trimmed V and J ends, which lost 4 bases and 2 bases, there was a span of 8 bases. The CDR3 has 13 amino acids. DNA for the CDR3: TGTGCCAGCAGCCTACAAGAGAACTATGGCTACACCTTC. Residues: CASSLQENYGYTF.